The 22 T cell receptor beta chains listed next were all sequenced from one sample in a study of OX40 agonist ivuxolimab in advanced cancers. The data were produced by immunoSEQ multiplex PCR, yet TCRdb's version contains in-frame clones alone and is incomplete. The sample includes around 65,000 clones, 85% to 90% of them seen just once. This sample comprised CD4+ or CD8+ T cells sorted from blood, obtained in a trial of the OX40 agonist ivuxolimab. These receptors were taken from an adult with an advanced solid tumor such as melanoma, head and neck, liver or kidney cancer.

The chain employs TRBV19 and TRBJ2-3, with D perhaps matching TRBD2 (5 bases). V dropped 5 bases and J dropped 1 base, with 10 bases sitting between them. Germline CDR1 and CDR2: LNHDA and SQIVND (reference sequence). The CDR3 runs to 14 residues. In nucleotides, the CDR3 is TGTGCCAGTAGTGCCAGCGGACGCACAGATACGCAGTATTTT. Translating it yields CASSASGRTDTQYF.

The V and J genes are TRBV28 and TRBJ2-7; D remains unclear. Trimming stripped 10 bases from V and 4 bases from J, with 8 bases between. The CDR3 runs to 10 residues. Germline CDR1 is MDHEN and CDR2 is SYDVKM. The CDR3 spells CATGLYEQYF. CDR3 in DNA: TGTGCCACCGGCCTGTACGAGCAGTACTTC. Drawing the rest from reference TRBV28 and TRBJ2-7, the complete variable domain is DVKVTQSSRYLVKRTGEKVFLECVQDMDHENMFWYRQDPGLGLRLIYFSYDVKMKEKGDIPEGYSVSREKKERFSLILESASTNQTSMYLCATGLYEQYFGPGTRLTVT.

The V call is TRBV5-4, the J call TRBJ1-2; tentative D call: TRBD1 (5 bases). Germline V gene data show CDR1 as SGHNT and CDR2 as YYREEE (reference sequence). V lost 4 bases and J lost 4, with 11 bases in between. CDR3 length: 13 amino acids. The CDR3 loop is CASSVGTGYGYTF. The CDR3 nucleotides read TGTGCCAGCAGCGTCGGGACGGGCTATGGCTACACCTTC.

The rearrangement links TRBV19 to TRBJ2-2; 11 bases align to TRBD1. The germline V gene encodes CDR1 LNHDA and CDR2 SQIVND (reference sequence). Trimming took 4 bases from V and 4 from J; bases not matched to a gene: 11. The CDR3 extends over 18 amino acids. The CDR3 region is CASSRQRGQGAITGELFF. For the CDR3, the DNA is TGTGCCAGTAGTAGACAGAGAGGACAGGGGGCGATCACCGGGGAGCTGTTTTTT.

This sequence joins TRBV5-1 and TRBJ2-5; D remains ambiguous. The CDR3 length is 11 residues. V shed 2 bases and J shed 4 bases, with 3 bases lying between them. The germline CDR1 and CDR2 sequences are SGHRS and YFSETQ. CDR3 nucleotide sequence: TGCGCCAGCAGCTTTCGAGAGACCCAGTACTTC. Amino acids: CASSFRETQYF.

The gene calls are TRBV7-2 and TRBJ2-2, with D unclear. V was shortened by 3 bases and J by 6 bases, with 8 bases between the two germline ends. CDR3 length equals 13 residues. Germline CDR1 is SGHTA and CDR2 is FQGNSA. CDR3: CASSLLGSGELFF. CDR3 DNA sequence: TGTGCCAGCAGCTTGTTGGGTTCCGGGGAGCTGTTTTTT. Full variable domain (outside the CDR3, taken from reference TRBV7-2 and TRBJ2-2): GAGVSQSPSNKVTEKGKDVELRCDPISGHTALYWYRQSLGQGLEFLIYFQGNSAPDKSGLPSDRFSAERTGGSVSTLTIQRTQQEDSAVYLCASSLLGSGELFFGEGSRLTVL.

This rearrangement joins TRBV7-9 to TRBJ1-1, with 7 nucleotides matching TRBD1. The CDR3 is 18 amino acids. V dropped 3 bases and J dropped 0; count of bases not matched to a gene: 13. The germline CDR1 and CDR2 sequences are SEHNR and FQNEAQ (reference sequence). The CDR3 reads CASSLSSGTAPMNTEAFF. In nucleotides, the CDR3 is TGTGCCAGCAGCTTGAGCTCCGGGACAGCTCCTATGAACACTGAAGCTTTCTTT. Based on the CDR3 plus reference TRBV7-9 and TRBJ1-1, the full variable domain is DTGVSQNPRHKITKRGQNVTFRCDPISEHNRLYWYRQTLGQGPEFLTYFQNEAQLEKSRLLSDRFSAERPKGSFSTLEIQRTEQGDSAMYLCASSLSSGTAPMNTEAFFGQGTRLTVV.

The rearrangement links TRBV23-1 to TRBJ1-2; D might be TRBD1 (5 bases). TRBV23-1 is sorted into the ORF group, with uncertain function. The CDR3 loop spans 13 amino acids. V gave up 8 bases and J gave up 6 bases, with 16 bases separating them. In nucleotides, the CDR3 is TGCGCCAGCCGTGATCAAGGGGAGGATGGCTACACCTTC. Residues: CASRDQGEDGYTF.

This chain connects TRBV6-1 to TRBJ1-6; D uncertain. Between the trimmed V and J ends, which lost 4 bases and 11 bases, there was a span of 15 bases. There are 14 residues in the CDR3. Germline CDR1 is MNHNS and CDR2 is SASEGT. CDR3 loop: CASSGDSSRTPLHF. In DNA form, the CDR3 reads TGTGCCAGCAGTGGAGACTCTTCCCGAACACCCCTCCACTTT.

CDR3 sequence (DNA): TGTGCCAGCAGCGGTGCGCCGGCGAACACCGGGGAGCTGTTTTTT. Translated, it gives CASSGAPANTGELFF. This chain connects TRBV5-4 to TRBJ2-2; D remains unclear. With 4 bases removed from V and 0 bases from J, the gap between germline ends came to 10 bases. Germline V gives CDR1 SGHNT, CDR2 YYREEE (reference sequence). This CDR3 comprises 15 residues.

Here the CDR3 reads CASSLIRGGSDEQFF. CDR3 DNA sequence: TGTGCCAGCAGTTTAATCAGGGGAGGATCGGATGAGCAGTTCTTC. The chain carries TRBV27 and TRBJ2-1; D might be TRBD1 or TRBD2, each matching 6 bases. V was trimmed by 2 bases and J by 8 bases, leaving 16 bases between them. From germline, CDR1 is MNHEY and CDR2 SMNVEV (reference sequence). This CDR3 is built from 15 residues.

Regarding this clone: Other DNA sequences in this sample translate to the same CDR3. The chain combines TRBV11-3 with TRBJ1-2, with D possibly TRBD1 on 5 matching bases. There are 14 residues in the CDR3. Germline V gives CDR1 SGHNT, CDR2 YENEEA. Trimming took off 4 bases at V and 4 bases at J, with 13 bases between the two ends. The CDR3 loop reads CASSSGQDIYGYTF. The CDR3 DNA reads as TGTGCCAGCAGCTCCGGGCAGGACATCTATGGCTACACCTTC.

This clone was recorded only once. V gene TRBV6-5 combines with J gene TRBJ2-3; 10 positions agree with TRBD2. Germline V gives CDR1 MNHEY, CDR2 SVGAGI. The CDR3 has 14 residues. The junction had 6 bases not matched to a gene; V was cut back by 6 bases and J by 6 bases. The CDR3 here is CASRVLAGMDTQYF. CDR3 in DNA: TGTGCCAGCAGGGTACTAGCGGGAATGGATACGCAGTATTTT.

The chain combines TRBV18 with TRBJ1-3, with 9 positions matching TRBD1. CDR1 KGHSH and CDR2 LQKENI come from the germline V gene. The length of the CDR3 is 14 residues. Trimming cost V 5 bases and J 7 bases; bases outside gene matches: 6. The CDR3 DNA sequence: TGTGCCAGCTCAACGGGACAGGGAGGCAACACCATATATTTT. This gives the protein CASSTGQGGNTIYF.

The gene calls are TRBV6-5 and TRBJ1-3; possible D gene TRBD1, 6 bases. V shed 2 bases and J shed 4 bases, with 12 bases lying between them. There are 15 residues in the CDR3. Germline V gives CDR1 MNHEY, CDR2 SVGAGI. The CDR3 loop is CASSYRSGAGNTIYF. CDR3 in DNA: TGTGCCAGCAGTTACCGCTCAGGGGCAGGAAACACCATATATTTT.

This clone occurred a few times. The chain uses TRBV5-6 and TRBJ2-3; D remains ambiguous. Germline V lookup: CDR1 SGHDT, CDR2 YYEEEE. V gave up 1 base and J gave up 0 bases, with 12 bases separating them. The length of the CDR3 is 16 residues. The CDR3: CASSLMGDTSTDTQYF. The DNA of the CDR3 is TGTGCCAGCAGCTTGATGGGTGACACGAGCACAGATACGCAGTATTTT.

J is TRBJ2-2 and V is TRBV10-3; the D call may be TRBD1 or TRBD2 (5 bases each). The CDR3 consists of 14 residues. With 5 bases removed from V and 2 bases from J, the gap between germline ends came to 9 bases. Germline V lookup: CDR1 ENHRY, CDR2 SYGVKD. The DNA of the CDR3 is TGTGCCATCAGTCCGGGACCAAACACCGGGGAGCTGTTTTTT. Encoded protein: CAISPGPNTGELFF.

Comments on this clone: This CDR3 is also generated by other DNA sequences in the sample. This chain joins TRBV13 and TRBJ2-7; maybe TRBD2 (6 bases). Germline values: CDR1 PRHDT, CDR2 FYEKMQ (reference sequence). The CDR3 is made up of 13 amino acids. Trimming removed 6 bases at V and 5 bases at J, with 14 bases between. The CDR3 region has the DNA TGTGCCAGCAGGAGGGATAGGGAGGACGAGCAGTACTTC. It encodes CASRRDREDEQYF.

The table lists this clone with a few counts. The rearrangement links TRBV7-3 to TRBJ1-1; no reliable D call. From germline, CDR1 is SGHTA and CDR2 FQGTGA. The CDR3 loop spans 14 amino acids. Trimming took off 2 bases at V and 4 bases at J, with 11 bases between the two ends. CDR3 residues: CASSLAPGTTEAFF. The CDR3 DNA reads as TGTGCCAGCAGCTTAGCCCCTGGAACCACTGAAGCTTTCTTT.

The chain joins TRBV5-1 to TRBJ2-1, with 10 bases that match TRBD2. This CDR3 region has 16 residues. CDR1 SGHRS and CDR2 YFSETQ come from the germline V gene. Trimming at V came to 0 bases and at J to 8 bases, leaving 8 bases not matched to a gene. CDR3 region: CASSLALAGEVDEQFF. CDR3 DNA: TGCGCCAGCAGCTTGGCCCTAGCGGGAGAAGTCGATGAGCAGTTCTTC.

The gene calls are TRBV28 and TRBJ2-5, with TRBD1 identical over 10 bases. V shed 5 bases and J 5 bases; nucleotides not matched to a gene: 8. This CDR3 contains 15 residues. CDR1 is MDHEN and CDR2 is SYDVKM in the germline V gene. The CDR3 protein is CASSKSGTGVETQYF. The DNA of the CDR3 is TGTGCCAGCAGTAAATCCGGGACAGGGGTCGAGACCCAGTACTTC.

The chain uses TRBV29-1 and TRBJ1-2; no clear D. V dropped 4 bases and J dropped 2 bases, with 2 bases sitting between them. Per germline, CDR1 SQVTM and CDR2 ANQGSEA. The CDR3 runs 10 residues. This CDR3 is CSVGNYGYTF. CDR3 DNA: TGCAGCGTTGGAAACTATGGCTACACCTTC.